The 23 T cell receptor beta chains below come from one sample, sequenced in a study of blood T cell repertoires in COVID-19. Only in-frame clones appear in the TCRdb table, and some are missing; sequencing was by immunoSEQ multiplex PCR. The sample comprises under 95,000 clones, roughly 83% of which are singletons, and roughly a third rests with the top ten. The sequenced sample was peripheral blood. Receptors originate from a woman of 80 years or more with active or convalescent COVID-19.

This rearrangement joins TRBV18 to TRBJ1-1; 10 bases are shared with TRBD1. The CDR3 has 16 residues. The trim removed 4 bases at V and 4 bases at J, leaving 9 bases unmatched. Looked up from germline, CDR1 is KGHSH and CDR2 is LQKENI. The CDR3 loop is CASSLPGTGAATEAFF. In DNA, the CDR3 is TGTGCCAGCTCACTTCCCGGGACAGGGGCAGCCACTGAAGCTTTCTTT. Full variable domain (remainder filled in from reference TRBV18 and TRBJ1-1): NAGVMQNPRHLVRRRGQEARLRCSPMKGHSHVYWYRQLPEEGLKFMVYLQKENIIDESGMPKERFSAEFPKEGPSILRIQQVVRGDSAAYFCASSLPGTGAATEAFFGQGTRLTVV.

The gene calls are TRBV7-9 and TRBJ2-3; tentatively, D is TRBD1 (5 bases). V was clipped by 5 bases and J by 0 bases, with 9 bases between them. The germline gives CDR1 SEHNR, CDR2 FQNEAQ (reference sequence). This CDR3 spans 14 amino acids. As DNA, the CDR3 is TGTGCCAGCAGCGCGACAGTTAGCACAGATACGCAGTATTTT. Translating it yields CASSATVSTDTQYF. The full variable domain, completed using reference TRBV7-9 and TRBJ2-3, is DTGVSQNPRHKITKRGQNVTFRCDPISEHNRLYWYRQTLGQGPEFLTYFQNEAQLEKSRLLSDRFSAERPKGSFSTLEIQRTEQGDSAMYLCASSATVSTDTQYFGPGTRLTVL.

CDR3 sequence reads: CASRGQDIVNTEAFF. CDR3 sequence (DNA): TGTGCCAGCAGGGGACAGGATATAGTGAACACTGAAGCTTTCTTT. This sequence joins TRBV6-6 and TRBJ1-1; 8 bases are a match to TRBD1. The CDR3 is 15 residues long. The V segment lost 6 bases and the J segment 0 bases; nucleotides outside the gene matches: 6. Germline assignment: CDR1 MNHNY and CDR2 SVGAGI (reference sequence).

This clone was found a few times. The CDR3 DNA follows: TGTGCCAGCAGTTTATCGAACAGGGTTAATGAAAAACTGTTTTTT. It codes for CASSLSNRVNEKLFF. The genes are TRBV27 and TRBJ1-4; D is possibly TRBD1 (6 bases). Germline values: CDR1 MNHEY, CDR2 SMNVEV (reference sequence). The CDR3 covers 15 residues. V shed 0 bases and J shed 4 bases, with 9 bases lying between them.

This sequence joins TRBV28 and TRBJ1-2; D unresolved. CDR3 size: 12 residues. V shed 6 bases and J shed 4 bases, with 9 bases lying between them. Germline CDR1 reads MDHEN; CDR2 reads SYDVKM. The CDR3 nucleotides are TGTGCCAGCAGACAAACCGTCTATGGCTACACCTTC. Amino acids: CASRQTVYGYTF.

The chain uses TRBV6-2 or TRBV6-3 and TRBJ2-1; 12 bases map to TRBD1. V lost 4 bases and J lost 7; bases outside the gene matches: 5. The CDR3 has 15 residues. Germline lookup yields CDR1 MNHEY and CDR2 SVGEGT. Written as DNA, the CDR3 is TGTGCCAGCAGTTCCGGGACAGGGGGCTGGAATGAGCAGTTCTTC. Its protein is CASSSGTGGWNEQFF.

The V gene is TRBV2, the J gene TRBJ2-7; 7 bases fit TRBD1. Trimming took 8 bases from V and 4 from J; bases not matched to a gene: 5. There are 12 residues in the CDR3. The germline gives CDR1 SNHLY, CDR2 FYNNEI. In DNA, the CDR3 is TGTGCCAGCCTGGACAGGTTTTACGAGCAGTACTTC. It is translated as CASLDRFYEQYF.

The chain combines TRBV4-1 with TRBJ1-1, with D tentatively TRBD1 (6 bases). Germline assignment: CDR1 MGHRA and CDR2 YSYEKL. The CDR3 extends over 16 amino acids. The V end was cut by 0 bases, the J end by 1 base, with 12 bases between. The CDR3 loop is CASSQEGRGRNTEAFF. The CDR3 nucleotides are TGCGCCAGCAGCCAAGAGGGCAGGGGAAGGAACACTGAAGCTTTCTTT.

This clone showed up just once. V is TRBV2 and J is TRBJ1-5; D unclear. Germline V gives CDR1 SNHLY, CDR2 FYNNEI. Trimming removed 10 bases from V and 4 bases from J, with 11 bases in between. The CDR3 is 12 residues long. The CDR3 nucleotides are TGTGCCATCCGGGCGGGGAATCAGCCCCAGCATTTT. Its translation is CAIRAGNQPQHF.

The rearrangement uses TRBV19 and TRBJ1-5; 10 bases are shared with TRBD1. Germline V gene data show CDR1 as LNHDA and CDR2 as SQIVND (reference sequence). V shed 8 bases, J shed 6 bases, and the junction held 4 bases outside the gene matches. The CDR3 covers 13 residues. The CDR3 is CASDRGLGQPQHF. In DNA, the CDR3 is TGTGCCAGTGACAGGGGGCTTGGTCAGCCCCAGCATTTT.

The chain is built from TRBV30 and TRBJ2-7; no reliable D call. The CDR3 is 11 amino acids. The V end lost 2 bases, the J end lost 3 bases, and 5 bases lay between the germline ends. Germline CDR1 is GTSNPN and CDR2 is SVGIG (reference sequence). Here the CDR3 reads CAWSSFYEQYF. Here the CDR3 DNA reads TGTGCCTGGAGTTCTTTCTACGAGCAGTACTTC.

The V and J genes are TRBV6-5 and TRBJ2-7; perhaps TRBD2 as D (5 bases). The germline gives CDR1 MNHEY, CDR2 SVGAGI. The V end was cut by 7 bases, the J end by 4 bases, with 17 bases between. The CDR3 consists of 14 residues. CDR3 nucleotides: TGTGCCAGCACCCTGACTAACCTTCTGTACGAGCAGTACTTC. It codes for CASTLTNLLYEQYF.

The table lists this clone with a count of one. V and J are TRBV6-5 and TRBJ2-1, with 9 bases lining up with TRBD1. This CDR3 comprises 15 residues. Germline V gene lookup returns CDR1 MNHEY and CDR2 SVGAGI. The V and J ends lost 2 bases and 6 bases, in that order; junction bases with no gene match: 5. In DNA, the CDR3 is TGTGCCAGCAGTTACGCCGGGACAGGGTTCAATGAGCAGTTCTTC. Translation: CASSYAGTGFNEQFF.

V gene TRBV10-1 combines with J gene TRBJ2-4; 10 bases agree with TRBD2. The germline V gene encodes CDR1 WNHNN and CDR2 SYGVQD (reference sequence). The CDR3 has 15 amino acids. The V gene end was trimmed by 8 bases and the J gene end by 2 bases; junction bases not matched to a gene: 6. Written as DNA, the CDR3 is TGCGCCAGCCTAGCGGGAGTTCTAACCAAAAACATTCAGTACTTC. It is translated as CASLAGVLTKNIQYF.

The chain recombines TRBV6-5 with TRBJ2-1; perhaps TRBD2 as D (5 bases). V was pared by 0 bases and J by 2 bases, with 11 bases between. Germline V gives CDR1 MNHEY, CDR2 SVGAGI. CDR3 length equals 16 residues. CDR3 loop: CASSYSLRATYNEQFF. The CDR3 DNA sequence: TGTGCCAGCAGTTACTCGTTGCGGGCAACCTACAATGAGCAGTTCTTC.

The genes are TRBV2 and TRBJ2-2, with 9 positions matching TRBD1. CDR3 size: 14 residues. V dropped 6 bases and J dropped 4; count of bases not matched to a gene: 3. CDR1 and CDR2 (germline): SNHLY, FYNNEI. The CDR3 nucleotides are TGTGCCAGCAGGGGACAGGGTAGCACCGGGGAGCTGTTTTTT. It encodes CASRGQGSTGELFF.

V usage is TRBV5-1 and J usage is TRBJ2-7; TRBD1 matches at 7 bases. CDR3 length: 14 residues. The V gene's germline CDR1 is SGHRS and CDR2 YFSETQ. Unmatched junction bases numbered 10, after V lost 9 bases and J lost 1 base. The CDR3 DNA sequence: TGCGCCACCCGGACAGGTCCAGGGTCCTACGAGCAGTACTTC. It is translated as CATRTGPGSYEQYF.

The rearrangement joins TRBV4-2 to TRBJ2-7, with D maybe TRBD2 (6 bases). The CDR3 loop spans 15 amino acids. CDR1 and CDR2 from the germline V gene are LGHNA and YNFKEQ. With 0 bases removed from V and 7 bases from J, the gap between germline ends came to 16 bases. DNA for the CDR3: TGTGCCAGCAGCCAAGAGACGACTACTAGCCGGGAGCAGTACTTC. Amino acid sequence: CASSQETTTSREQYF.

This chain connects TRBV3-1 (or the pseudogene TRBV3-2) to TRBJ1-4; 7 positions match TRBD1. Looked up from germline, CDR1 is LGHDT and CDR2 is YNNKEL (reference sequence). The CDR3 is 14 amino acids. Germline trimming cut 5 bases from V and 4 bases from J; bases unmatched to any gene: 4. This CDR3 reads CASSVRQGNEKLFF. CDR3 DNA: TGTGCCAGCAGCGTTCGACAGGGTAATGAAAAACTGTTTTTT.

This chain connects TRBV4-3 to TRBJ1-5, with D uncertain. Germline CDR1 and CDR2: LGHNA and YSLEER. The CDR3 covers 15 residues. V lost 1 base, J lost 1 base, and 8 bases lay in between. Here the CDR3 reads CASSQGEGSNQPQHF. The DNA of the CDR3 is TGCGCCAGCAGCCAAGGAGAGGGCAGCAATCAGCCCCAGCATTTT.

This chain's CDR3 is CASSLAGTEAFF. The CDR3 DNA reads TGTGCCAGCAGCTTAGCGGGAACTGAAGCTTTCTTT. This rearrangement joins TRBV11-2 to TRBJ1-1; the D is unclear. The CDR3 has 12 amino acids. The V end was cut by 1 base, the J end by 5 bases, with 5 bases between. CDR1 SGHAT and CDR2 FQNNGV come from the germline V gene.

The rearrangement uses TRBV6-1 and TRBJ2-7, with D possibly TRBD1 on 6 matching bases. CDR1 is MNHNS, CDR2 SASEGT, per germline. The CDR3 runs 15 residues. Deletions cut 0 bases from V and 4 bases from J, with 13 bases between. The CDR3: CASSEAGTSFYEQYF. The DNA for the CDR3 is TGTGCCAGCAGTGAAGCCGGGACAAGCTTTTACGAGCAGTACTTC.

The V gene is TRBV29-1, the J gene TRBJ2-7; TRBD1 is a possible D gene (6 bases). Trimming removed 1 base at V and 6 bases at J, with 16 bases between. CDR1 is SQVTM and CDR2 is ANQGSEA in the germline V gene. The CDR3 is made up of 14 amino acids. The CDR3 DNA follows: TGCAGCGTTGAAGGTGTACAGGGAATTCGCGAGCAGTACTTC. Translated, it gives CSVEGVQGIREQYF.